The present entry profiles one T cell receptor (beta chain) with its context. Its antigen is currently unknown. The data were obtained in a study of CD8+ T cells in alopecia areata. Isolation of CD4+ and CD8+ T cells from PBMCs was achieved by sorting. Germline loops: CDR1 MGHRA, CDR2 YSYEKL. Trimming removed 4 bases from V and 0 bases from J, with 13 bases in between. The CDR3 contains 16 residues. Once RNA had been extracted, it was reverse transcribed into cDNA to act as the sequencing template. Generated by immunoSEQ multiplex PCR, the TCRdb table keeps only in-frame clones and is missing some. The sample lists more than 95,000 clones, approximately 60% occurring once. Study-wide results and caveats: Affected lesional scalp, above all in alopecia totalis/universalis, was more clonal than normal scalp. TCR sharing across patients was less clear than in mice, possibly HLA-related.

The chain links TRBV4-1 to TRBJ1-5; D may be TRBD1 (6 bases). Sequencing input: CD4+ T cells sorted from blood. The source is a human donor in good health. As DNA, the CDR3 is TGCGCCAGCAGCCCCAAAGGGGGAGTTAGCAATCAGCCCCAGCATTTT. It yields the protein CASSPKGGVSNQPQHF.